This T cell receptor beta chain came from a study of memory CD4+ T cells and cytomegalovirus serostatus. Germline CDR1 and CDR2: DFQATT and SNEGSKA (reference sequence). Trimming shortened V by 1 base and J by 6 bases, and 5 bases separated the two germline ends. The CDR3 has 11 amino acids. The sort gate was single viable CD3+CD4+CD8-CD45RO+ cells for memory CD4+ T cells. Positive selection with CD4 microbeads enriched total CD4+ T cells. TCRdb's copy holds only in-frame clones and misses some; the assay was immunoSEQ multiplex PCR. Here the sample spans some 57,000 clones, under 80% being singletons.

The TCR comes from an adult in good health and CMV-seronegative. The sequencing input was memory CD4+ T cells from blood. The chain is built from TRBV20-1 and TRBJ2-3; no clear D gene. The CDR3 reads CSARGDDTQYF. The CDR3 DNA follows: TGCAGTGCTAGAGGTGACGATACGCAGTATTTT.